This T cell receptor (beta chain) stems from a study of T cell repertoires in cytomegalovirus infection. As for the study in general: TCR beta signatures that were public indicated CMV infection and matching HLA type. Study outcomes and limitations: There were HLA-C-restricted CMV-specific TCR beta clonotypes dominating the ex vivo response.

This CDR3 contains 12 residues. The germline V gene has CDR1 SGHVS and CDR2 FQNEAQ. Between the trimmed V and J ends, which lost 4 bases and 6 bases, there was a span of 10 bases. There are many counts of this clonotype. Its antigen is unidentified. One entry per CDR3 protein results from TCRdb running MiXCR on the reads. The sample has almost 550,000 distinct CDR3 sequences; 16% are singletons. The TCR sequence derives from a human donor in good health (CMV status not recorded). Some clones in this sample may be carry-over from other donors' samples. Source material: CD8+ T cells from PBMCs. The V and J genes are TRBV7-8 and TRBJ2-7; D call uncertain. CDR3 amino acids: CASSSGHGEQYF. Written as DNA, the CDR3 is TGTGCCAGCAGCTCTGGGCACGGCGAGCAGTACTTC.